The 14 T cell receptor beta chains in this list originate from one sample, sequenced in a study of cytomegalovirus exposure and HLA in healthy donors. Vbeta (60) and Jbeta (13) primers were used in the PCR. Sequenced by immunoSEQ multiplex PCR; TCRdb stores in-frame clones only, minus some. The table shows 99,000 or so clones, with roughly three quarters occurring only once. The sample was PBMCs. These receptors were taken from a male donor in good health and CMV-seronegative.

The CDR3 here is CSHTGGGETQYF. The DNA for the CDR3 is TGCAGCCACACGGGGGGAGGGGAGACCCAGTACTTC. The V and J genes are TRBV29-1 and TRBJ2-5, with 7 bases that match TRBD2. The germline V gene encodes CDR1 SQVTM and CDR2 ANQGSEA. The CDR3 totals 12 residues. The V segment lost 8 bases and the J segment 5 bases; nucleotides outside the gene matches: 8.

The rearrangement links TRBV30 to TRBJ2-1, with D perhaps matching TRBD2 (5 bases). The germline V gene encodes CDR1 GTSNPN and CDR2 SVGIG (reference sequence). Trimming removed 5 bases at V and 3 bases at J, with 8 bases between. The CDR3 covers 12 residues. As DNA, the CDR3 is TGTGCCTGGGAGCGGCGCTACAATGAGCAGTTCTTC. As protein: CAWERRYNEQFF.

Regarding this clone: An end of the junction differs from the germline gene, which may be a read error. The genes are TRBV7-9 and TRBJ2-5; 9 bases are a match to TRBD2. Germline loops: CDR1 SEHNR, CDR2 FQNEAQ (reference sequence). This CDR3 spans 17 amino acids. CDR3 coding DNA: TGTTCCAGCAGCTTCCCAAGGAGGCTAGCGGGAAGGGGGACCCAGTACTTC. Translation: CSSSFPRRLAGRGTQYF.

This clone was recorded only once. The chain employs TRBV6-6 and TRBJ2-5, with TRBD2 identical over 9 bases. With the DNA end fitting TRBJ2-7 better, the J assignment may be wrong. Germline CDR1 is MNHNY and CDR2 is SVGAGI (reference sequence). CDR3 length equals 15 residues. CDR3: CASSSLAGISYEQYF. The DNA for the CDR3 is TGTGCCAGCAGTTCCCTAGCGGGGATTTCCTACGAGCAGTACTTC.

The chain couples TRBV19 to TRBJ2-4; TRBD2 is a possible D gene (6 bases). The CDR3 runs 16 residues. V was pared by 6 bases and J by 1 base, with 16 bases between. CDR1 is LNHDA, CDR2 SQIVND, per germline (reference sequence). CDR3 bases: TGTGCCAGTAGCCTGCCCGGGGGTCTGGCCAAAAACATTCAGTACTTC. This translates into CASSLPGGLAKNIQYF.

The chain employs TRBV27 and TRBJ1-1; D perhaps matches TRBD1 (5 bases). V lost 0 bases and J 10 bases, leaving 12 bases between the germline ends. Per germline, CDR1 MNHEY and CDR2 SMNVEV (reference sequence). The CDR3 totals 13 residues. The CDR3 DNA reads as TGTGCCAGCAGTTTATCAGGCAGGGCCCGAGCTTTCTTT. Translation gives CASSLSGRARAFF.

This clone has a single count. V is TRBV19 and J is TRBJ2-6; D call uncertain. Germline V gene lookup returns CDR1 LNHDA and CDR2 SQIVND (reference sequence). The CDR3 totals 16 residues. Trimming took 5 bases from V and 0 from J, leaving 11 bases between them. CDR3 sequence (DNA): TGTGCCAGTAGTCTAACGTACTACTCTGGGGCCAACGTCCTGACTTTC. Its protein product is CASSLTYYSGANVLTF.

The chain couples TRBV4-1 to TRBJ2-7; D is possibly TRBD1 (5 bases). Germline loops: CDR1 MGHRA, CDR2 YSYEKL. V dropped 4 bases and J dropped 4 bases, with 17 bases sitting between them. The CDR3 is 15 amino acids. The CDR3 DNA follows: TGCGCCAGCAGCCCGTCAGAGACAGAAAATTACGAGCAGTACTTC. Translation: CASSPSETENYEQYF.

The count of this clone is one. The chain recombines TRBV7-9 with TRBJ1-4; the D gene is possibly TRBD1 (6 bases). CDR1 is SEHNR and CDR2 is FQNEAQ in the germline V gene (reference sequence). The CDR3 sequence is 15 residues long. Trimming left V 5 bases short and J 5 bases short, with 15 bases between. DNA of the CDR3: TGTGCCAGCAGCCGGATGACAGGCAGAAATGAAAAACTGTTTTTT. As protein: CASSRMTGRNEKLFF.

The J gene is TRBJ2-1, the V gene TRBV27; 8 positions agree with TRBD2. The CDR3 is 12 residues long. The germline CDR1 and CDR2 sequences are MNHEY and SMNVEV (reference sequence). Unmatched junction bases numbered 4, after V lost 5 bases and J lost 10 bases. The CDR3, as DNA: TGTGCCAGCAGTGGGGGACTAGTCGAGCAGTTCTTC. Translation: CASSGGLVEQFF.

This rearrangement joins TRBV19 to TRBJ1-1; possibly TRBD1 for D (6 bases). CDR1 and CDR2 from the germline V gene are LNHDA and SQIVND (reference sequence). V was cut by 3 bases and J by 0 bases, with 20 bases left in between. The CDR3 sequence is 18 residues long. CDR3 residues: CASSIPGATQGMNTEAFF. In DNA form, the CDR3 reads TGTGCCAGTAGTATTCCCGGGGCTACTCAGGGGATGAACACTGAAGCTTTCTTT.

This chain uses TRBV2 with TRBJ2-7, with 7 bases that match TRBD2. With 2 bases clipped from V and 0 bases from J, the junction kept 4 bases outside the gene matches. CDR1 SNHLY and CDR2 FYNNEI come from the germline V gene. This CDR3 has 15 residues. The CDR3 loop is CASSESLAYSYEQYF. CDR3 nucleotide sequence: TGTGCCAGCAGTGAATCACTAGCGTACTCCTACGAGCAGTACTTC.

This chain joins TRBV5-1 and TRBJ2-5, with D tentatively TRBD2 (6 bases). Trimming took 3 bases from V and 1 from J, leaving 19 bases between them. In germline, CDR1 is SGHRS, CDR2 YFSETQ. This CDR3 spans 17 amino acids. CDR3 DNA sequence: TGCGCCAGCAGCTCCGGGGCGGTCCCGGGGGTCCAAGAGACCCAGTACTTC. Protein: CASSSGAVPGVQETQYF.

Comments on this clone: The same CDR3 also results from other DNA sequences found in this sample. This chain connects TRBV11-2 to TRBJ2-1, with TRBD2 matching over 8 bases. This CDR3 is built from 15 residues. Per germline, CDR1 SGHAT and CDR2 FQNNGV. The J segment lost 4 bases and the V segment lost 1 base, leaving 3 bases of the junction unmatched. CDR3 coding DNA: TGTGCCAGCAGCTTAGGGGCGGGAGGATACAATGAGCAGTTCTTC. It is translated as CASSLGAGGYNEQFF.